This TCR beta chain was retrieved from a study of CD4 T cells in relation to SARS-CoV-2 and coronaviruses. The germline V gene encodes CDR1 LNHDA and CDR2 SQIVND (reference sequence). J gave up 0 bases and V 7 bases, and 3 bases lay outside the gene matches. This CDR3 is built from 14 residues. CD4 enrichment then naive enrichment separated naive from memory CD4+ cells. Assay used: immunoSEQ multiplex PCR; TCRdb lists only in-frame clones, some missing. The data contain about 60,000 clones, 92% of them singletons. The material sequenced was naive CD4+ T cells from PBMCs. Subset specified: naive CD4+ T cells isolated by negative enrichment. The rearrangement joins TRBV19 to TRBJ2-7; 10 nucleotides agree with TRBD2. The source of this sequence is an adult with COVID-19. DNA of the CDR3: TGTGCCAGTAAAACTAGCGGGGTCTCCTACGAGCAGTACTTC. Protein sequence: CASKTSGVSYEQYF.